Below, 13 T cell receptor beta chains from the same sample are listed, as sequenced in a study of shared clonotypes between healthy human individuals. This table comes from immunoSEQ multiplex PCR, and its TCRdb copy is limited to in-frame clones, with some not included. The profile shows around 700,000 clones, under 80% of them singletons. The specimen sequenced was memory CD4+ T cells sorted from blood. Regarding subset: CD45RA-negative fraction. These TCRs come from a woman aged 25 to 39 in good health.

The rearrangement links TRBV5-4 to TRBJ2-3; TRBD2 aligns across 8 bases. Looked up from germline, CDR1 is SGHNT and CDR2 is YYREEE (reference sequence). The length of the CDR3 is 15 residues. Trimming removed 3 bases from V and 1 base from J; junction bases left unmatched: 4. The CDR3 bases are TGTGCCAGCAGCTACTACGGGGGGGGCACAGATACGCAGTATTTT. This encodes CASSYYGGGTDTQYF.

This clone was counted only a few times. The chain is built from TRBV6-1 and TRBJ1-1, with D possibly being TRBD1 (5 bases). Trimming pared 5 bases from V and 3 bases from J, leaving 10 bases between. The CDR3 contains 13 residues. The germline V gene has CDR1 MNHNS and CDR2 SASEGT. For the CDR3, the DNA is TGTGCCAGCAGTTCCCAGGGAGACACTGAAGCTTTCTTT. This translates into CASSSQGDTEAFF.

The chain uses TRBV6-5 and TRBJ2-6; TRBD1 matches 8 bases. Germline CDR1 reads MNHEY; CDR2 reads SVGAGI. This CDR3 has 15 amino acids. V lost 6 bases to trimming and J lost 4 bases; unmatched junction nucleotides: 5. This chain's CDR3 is CASSAGGAGANVLTF. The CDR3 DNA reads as TGTGCCAGCAGCGCAGGGGGCGCAGGGGCCAACGTCCTGACTTTC.

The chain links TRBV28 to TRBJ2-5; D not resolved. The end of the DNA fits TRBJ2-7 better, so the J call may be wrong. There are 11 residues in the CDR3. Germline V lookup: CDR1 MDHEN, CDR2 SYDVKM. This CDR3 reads CASSSLHEQYF. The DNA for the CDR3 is TGTGCCAGCAGCTCGCTCCACGAGCAGTACTTC.

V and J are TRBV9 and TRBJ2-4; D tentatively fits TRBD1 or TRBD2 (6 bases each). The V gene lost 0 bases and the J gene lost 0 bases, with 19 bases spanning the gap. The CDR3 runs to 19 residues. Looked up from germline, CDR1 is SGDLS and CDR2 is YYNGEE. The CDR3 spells CASSVGYRVGGIAKNIQYF. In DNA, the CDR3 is TGTGCCAGCAGCGTAGGGTACAGGGTCGGGGGTATAGCCAAAAACATTCAGTACTTC.

The CDR3 region is CASRPDRAQPQHF. The CDR3 DNA sequence: TGTGCCAGCAGACCGGACCGGGCCCAGCCCCAGCATTTT. The V and J genes are TRBV2 and TRBJ1-5, with D hard to call. The V end was cut by 6 bases, the J end by 7 bases, with 13 bases between. Germline-derived CDR1 and CDR2 are SNHLY and FYNNEI. The CDR3 spans 13 residues.

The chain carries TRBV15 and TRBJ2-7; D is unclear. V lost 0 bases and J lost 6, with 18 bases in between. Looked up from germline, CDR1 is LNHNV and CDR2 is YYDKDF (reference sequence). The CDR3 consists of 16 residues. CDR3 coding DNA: TGTGCCACCAGCAGAGACTTGGGCGGAGCCTCTGGCGAGCAGTACTTC. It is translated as CATSRDLGGASGEQYF.

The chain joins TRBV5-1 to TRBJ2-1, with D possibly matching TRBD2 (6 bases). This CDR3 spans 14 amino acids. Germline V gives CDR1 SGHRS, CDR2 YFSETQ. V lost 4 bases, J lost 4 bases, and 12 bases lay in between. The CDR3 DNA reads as TGCGCCAGCAGCCCGGGGAGCGGGTACAATGAGCAGTTCTTC. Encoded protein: CASSPGSGYNEQFF. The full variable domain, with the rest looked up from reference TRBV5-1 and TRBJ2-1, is KAGVTQTPRYLIKTRGQQVTLSCSPISGHRSVSWYQQTPGQGLQFLFEYFSETQRNKGNFPGRFSGRQFSNSRSEMNVSTLELGDSALYLCASSPGSGYNEQFFGPGTRLTVL.

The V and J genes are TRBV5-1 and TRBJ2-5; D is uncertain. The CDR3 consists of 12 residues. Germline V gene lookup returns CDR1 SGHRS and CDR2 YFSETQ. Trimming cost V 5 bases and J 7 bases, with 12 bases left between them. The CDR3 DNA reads TGCGCCAGCAGGGATCCCATGGGGACCCAGTACTTC. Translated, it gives CASRDPMGTQYF.

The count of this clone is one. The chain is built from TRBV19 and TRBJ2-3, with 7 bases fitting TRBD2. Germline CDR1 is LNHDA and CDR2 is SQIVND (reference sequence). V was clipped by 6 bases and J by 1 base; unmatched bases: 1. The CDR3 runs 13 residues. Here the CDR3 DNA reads TGTGCCAGTAGGGCGGGAGGCACAGATACGCAGTATTTT. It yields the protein CASRAGGTDTQYF.

CDR3 in DNA: TGCGCCAGCAGCGACCGGACGAACCAAGAGACCCAGTACTTC. Amino acid sequence: CASSDRTNQETQYF. The chain joins TRBV5-1 to TRBJ2-5; no definite D call. Between the trimmed V and J ends, which lost 4 bases and 0 bases, there was a span of 10 bases. CDR1 and CDR2 (germline): SGHRS, YFSETQ. The CDR3 runs 14 residues.

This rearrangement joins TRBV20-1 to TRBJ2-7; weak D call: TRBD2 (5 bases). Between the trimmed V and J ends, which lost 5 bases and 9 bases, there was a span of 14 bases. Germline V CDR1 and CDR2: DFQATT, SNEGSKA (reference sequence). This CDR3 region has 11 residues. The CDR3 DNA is TGCAGTGCTCTACGGGATAGTGTGCAGTACTTC. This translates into CSALRDSVQYF.

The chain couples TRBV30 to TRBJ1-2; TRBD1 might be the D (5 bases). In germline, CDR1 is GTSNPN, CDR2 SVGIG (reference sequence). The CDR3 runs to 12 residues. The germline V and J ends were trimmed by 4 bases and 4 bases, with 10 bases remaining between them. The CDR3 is CAWNQGTYGYTF. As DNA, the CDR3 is TGTGCCTGGAATCAGGGAACCTATGGCTACACCTTC.